Below are 13 T cell receptor beta chains sequenced from a single sample in a study of cytomegalovirus exposure and HLA in healthy donors. PCR involved 60 Vbeta and 13 Jbeta primers. Generated by immunoSEQ multiplex PCR, the TCRdb table keeps only in-frame clones and is missing some. This sample's clone table lists 90,000 to 130,000 clones. Input material: PBMCs. These receptors were taken from a man aged 25 to 40 in good health and CMV-seronegative.

The chain joins TRBV5-1 to TRBJ1-2, with TRBD1 as a possible D gene (6 bases). The length of the CDR3 is 16 residues. The ends were cut back, 3 bases at V and 7 bases at J, with 22 bases in the middle. Germline V gene lookup returns CDR1 SGHRS and CDR2 YFSETQ. In DNA, the CDR3 is TGCGCCAGCAGCTCCGCGGCAGGGGAAGTACTTGGTGGCTACACCTTC. It encodes CASSSAAGEVLGGYTF.

The V gene is TRBV2, the J gene TRBJ2-5, with 7 positions matching TRBD2. Gene TRBJ2-7 matches the end of the DNA better, so the J call may be wrong. CDR3 length: 15 residues. CDR1 is SNHLY, CDR2 FYNNEI, per germline. The CDR3 sequence is CASSSQWGGSYEQYF. The CDR3 DNA reads as TGTGCCAGCAGCTCCCAATGGGGGGGGAGCTACGAGCAGTACTTC.

The chain employs TRBV28 and TRBJ1-4; TRBD1 might be the D (5 bases). Germline V gene data show CDR1 as MDHEN and CDR2 as SYDVKM. The CDR3 contains 15 residues. The V gene lost 3 bases and the J gene lost 1 base, with 9 bases spanning the gap. CDR3 residues: CASSLTGVTNEKLFF. The DNA for the CDR3 is TGTGCCAGCAGTTTGACGGGGGTAACTAATGAAAAACTGTTTTTT. The complete variable domain, with remaining parts taken from reference TRBV28 and TRBJ1-4, reads DVKVTQSSRYLVKRTGEKVFLECVQDMDHENMFWYRQDPGLGLRLIYFSYDVKMKEKGDIPEGYSVSREKKERFSLILESASTNQTSMYLCASSLTGVTNEKLFFGSGTQLSVL.

The J gene is TRBJ1-2, the V gene TRBV7-9; D uncertain. V was cut by 3 bases and J by 0 bases, with 14 bases left in between. Germline CDR1 reads SEHNR; CDR2 reads FQNEAQ (reference sequence). The CDR3 is 16 amino acids. This chain's CDR3 is CASSFLGARANYGYTF. Written as DNA, the CDR3 is TGTGCCAGCAGCTTCCTCGGAGCGCGAGCTAACTATGGCTACACCTTC.

The rearrangement joins TRBV5-4 to TRBJ1-3; a weak D match, TRBD1 (6 bases). V was pared by 4 bases and J by 9 bases, with 14 bases between. Looked up from germline, CDR1 is SGHNT and CDR2 is YYREEE (reference sequence). The CDR3 runs to 13 residues. The CDR3 region is CASSPNRESTIYF. The CDR3 DNA sequence: TGTGCCAGCAGCCCAAACAGGGAAAGCACCATATATTTT.

The rearrangement joins TRBV18 to TRBJ1-3; D gene unclear. The CDR3 is made up of 13 amino acids. With 3 bases removed from V and 3 bases from J, the gap between germline ends came to 6 bases. Germline-derived CDR1 and CDR2 are KGHSH and LQKENI. CDR3 bases: TGTGCCAGCTCACCGGCAGTTGGAAACACCATATATTTT. Amino acids: CASSPAVGNTIYF.

The chain has TRBV18 and TRBJ2-7; no clear D. V gave up 2 bases and J gave up 3 bases, with 5 bases separating them. The CDR3 is 12 residues long. Germline V gives CDR1 KGHSH, CDR2 LQKENI. CDR3: CASSPGSYEQYF. CDR3 nucleotide sequence: TGTGCCAGCTCACCAGGCAGCTACGAGCAGTACTTC.

The gene calls are TRBV6-4 and TRBJ2-2; TRBD2 matches 11 bases. V was pared by 6 bases and J by 4 bases, with 10 bases of the junction left unmatched. Germline CDR1 MRHNA, CDR2 SNTAGT. The CDR3 spans 17 residues. DNA for the CDR3: TGTGCCAGCAGAACTGTAGCGGGGGGGCCTGGCACCGGGGAGCTGTTTTTT. It yields the protein CASRTVAGGPGTGELFF.

The chain links TRBV5-1 to TRBJ2-2; weak D call: TRBD1 (5 bases). Trimming took off 4 bases at V and 6 bases at J, with 13 bases between the two ends. Germline loops: CDR1 SGHRS, CDR2 YFSETQ. This CDR3 region has 14 residues. Written as DNA, the CDR3 is TGCGCCAGCAGCCCTATCCAGGGATCCGGGGAGCTGTTTTTT. This codes for CASSPIQGSGELFF.

The chain carries TRBV27 and TRBJ2-3; 7 bases fit TRBD2. J lost 0 bases, V lost 3 bases, and 3 bases had no gene match. The CDR3 contains 15 residues. The V gene's germline CDR1 is MNHEY and CDR2 SMNVEV (reference sequence). In DNA form, the CDR3 reads TGTGCCAGCAGTTTCAGGACTAGAAGCACAGATACGCAGTATTTT. This sequence encodes CASSFRTRSTDTQYF.

The chain couples TRBV2 to TRBJ1-5; 7 bases are shared with TRBD1. V lost 2 bases to trimming and J lost 7 bases; unmatched junction nucleotides: 5. The V gene's germline CDR1 is SNHLY and CDR2 FYNNEI. The CDR3 consists of 14 residues. CDR3 amino acids: CASSEQGERQPQHF. CDR3 DNA sequence: TGTGCCAGCAGTGAACAGGGGGAGAGGCAGCCCCAGCATTTT.

V gene TRBV19 combines with J gene TRBJ2-3; TRBD2 might be the D (6 bases). The germline CDR1 and CDR2 sequences are LNHDA and SQIVND (reference sequence). The germline V and J ends were trimmed by 6 bases and 0 bases, with 16 bases remaining between them. The CDR3 totals 16 residues. CDR3 residues: CASSDRGTESTDTQYF. The CDR3 DNA sequence: TGTGCCAGTAGCGATCGCGGGACGGAGAGCACAGATACGCAGTATTTT.

The genes are TRBV19 and TRBJ1-5; no clear D gene. V dropped 7 bases and J dropped 0 bases, with 13 bases sitting between them. Germline CDR1 LNHDA, CDR2 SQIVND (reference sequence). The CDR3 is 15 residues long. As DNA, the CDR3 is TGTGCCAGTACTAAGCTACAGACTAGCAATCAGCCCCAGCATTTT. Its translation is CASTKLQTSNQPQHF.